This T cell receptor (beta chain) was identified during a study of OX40 agonist ivuxolimab in advanced cancers. With regard to this clone: The target antigen is unknown.

People who had autoimmune disease history or systemic immunosuppression were excluded. General study points: At 0.1 to 3.0 mg/kg and by week 6, CD4+ and CD8+ T cells in the blood had expanded clonally. No determination was made of the antigen specificity of the expanded peripheral T cells. Averaging showed that CD8+ T cells had more expanded clones than CD4+ did.

Here immunoSEQ multiplex PCR was the method, and the copy in TCRdb shows in-frame clones only, minus some. Here the sample spans tens of thousands of clones, approximately 86% being singletons. V lost 6 bases and J lost 5; bases outside the gene matches: 14. This CDR3 has 15 residues. CDR1 is SQVTM and CDR2 is ANQGSEA in the germline V gene. The source of this sequence is an adult with an advanced solid tumor such as melanoma, head and neck, liver or kidney cancer. This material consisted of CD4+ or CD8+ T cells sorted from blood, taken in a trial of the OX40 agonist ivuxolimab. This chain links TRBV29-1 with TRBJ2-7, with TRBD2 matching over 9 bases. CDR3 sequence reads: CSVVDWGAGGDEQYF. The DNA for the CDR3 is TGCAGCGTAGTTGACTGGGGAGCGGGGGGTGACGAGCAGTACTTC.